The 23 T cell receptor beta chains given below trace back to one sample, sequenced in a study of blood T cell repertoires in COVID-19. Assay: immunoSEQ multiplex PCR; the TCRdb copy retains only in-frame clones and omits some. The table shows roughly 330,000 clones, with about 84% occurring only once. Material for sequencing was peripheral blood. All receptors derive from a woman aged 50 to 60 with acute or convalescent COVID-19.

This rearrangement joins TRBV5-4 to TRBJ2-2; 9 bases are a match to TRBD1. Trimming at V came to 4 bases and at J to 6 bases, leaving 10 bases not matched to a gene. Germline assignment: CDR1 SGHNT and CDR2 YYREEE (reference sequence). The CDR3 covers 16 residues. The CDR3 nucleotides are TGTGCCAGCAGCACCAAGACAGGGGGAGAGGCCGGGGAGCTGTTTTTT. Protein: CASSTKTGGEAGELFF.

This clone was seen just once. The V gene is TRBV9, the J gene TRBJ1-1, with a possible D match to TRBD1 (5 bases). Trimming stripped 2 bases from V and 3 bases from J, with 8 bases between. CDR3 length: 13 residues. Germline V CDR1 and CDR2: SGDLS, YYNGEE. The DNA of the CDR3 is TGTGCCAGCAGCGTTACAGGATACACTGAAGCTTTCTTT. Protein sequence: CASSVTGYTEAFF.

This chain uses TRBV7-2 with TRBJ1-2, with D perhaps TRBD1 (6 bases). V was clipped by 5 bases and J by 8 bases, with 18 bases between them. The CDR3 totals 14 residues. Germline V gene data show CDR1 as SGHTA and CDR2 as FQGNSA. The CDR3 DNA sequence: TGTGCCAGCAGCCACGACAGGTCCTTCTCAGGCTACACCTTC. Translating gives CASSHDRSFSGYTF.

The chain is built from TRBV3-1 (or the pseudogene TRBV3-2) and TRBJ2-3, with 8 positions matching TRBD2. The CDR3 consists of 18 residues. Germline V gives CDR1 LGHDT, CDR2 YNNKEL (reference sequence). The V and J ends lost 2 bases and 0 bases, in that order; junction bases with no gene match: 10. The CDR3 coding sequence is TGTGCCAGCAGCCAATATGTGTCGGGAGGGCCTAGCACAGATACGCAGTATTTT. Residues: CASSQYVSGGPSTDTQYF.

The V and J genes are TRBV5-6 and TRBJ2-5; TRBD1 matches 9 bases. The V gene's germline CDR1 is SGHDT and CDR2 YYEEEE. J was trimmed by 3 bases and V by 5 bases; bases with no gene match: 5. The CDR3 has 14 amino acids. The CDR3 loop reads CASRGQGKEETQYF. As DNA, the CDR3 is TGTGCCAGCAGGGGACAGGGTAAAGAAGAGACCCAGTACTTC.

The CDR3: CASSIVSGSYNEQFF. The CDR3, as DNA: TGTGCCAGCAGTATCGTTAGCGGCTCCTACAATGAGCAGTTCTTC. V gene TRBV5-4 combines with J gene TRBJ2-1; the D gene is possibly TRBD2 (6 bases). The germline V and J ends were trimmed by 5 bases and 0 bases, with 12 bases remaining between them. CDR3 length: 15 residues. The germline V gene encodes CDR1 SGHNT and CDR2 YYREEE (reference sequence).

V usage is TRBV6-2 or TRBV6-3 and J usage is TRBJ2-3; D gene unclear. This CDR3 has 16 amino acids. V was cut by 4 bases and J by 2 bases, with 16 bases left in between. Germline CDR1 is MNHEY and CDR2 is SVGEGT. DNA for the CDR3: TGTGCCAGCAGTTTGGCACCTCTCAGGATCACAGATACGCAGTATTTT. It translates to CASSLAPLRITDTQYF.

V and J are TRBV9 and TRBJ2-3, with D tentatively TRBD2 (5 bases). Germline V gives CDR1 SGDLS, CDR2 YYNGEE. Trimming shortened V by 3 bases and J by 6 bases, and 11 bases separated the two germline ends. The CDR3 runs to 13 residues. In nucleotides, the CDR3 is TGTGCCAGCAGCGCATGGACGGGGGATACGCAGTATTTT. Its translation: CASSAWTGDTQYF.

The J gene is TRBJ1-3, the V gene TRBV6-5; no firm D call. CDR3 size: 12 residues. Per the germline V gene, CDR1 is MNHEY and CDR2 is SVGAGI. V was clipped by 8 bases and J by 3 bases, with 8 bases between them. The CDR3 DNA reads TGTGCCAGCGAACAGCTTGGAAACACCATATATTTT. Residues: CASEQLGNTIYF.

The sample holds a few counts of this clone. This rearrangement joins TRBV5-5 to TRBJ2-2; D unclear. V was shortened by 2 bases and J by 3 bases, with 11 bases between the two germline ends. Germline V CDR1 and CDR2: SGHKS, YYEKEE (reference sequence). The CDR3 loop spans 15 amino acids. The CDR3 here is CASSFRQAYTGELFF. CDR3 nucleotides: TGTGCCAGCAGCTTTCGGCAGGCCTACACCGGGGAGCTGTTTTTT.

This chain links TRBV19 with TRBJ1-3, with unresolved D. Trimming stripped 5 bases from V and 15 bases from J, with 17 bases between. CDR1 and CDR2 from the germline V gene are LNHDA and SQIVND (reference sequence). This CDR3 is built from 12 residues. The CDR3 region is CASSGGLPARYF. CDR3 sequence (DNA): TGTGCCAGTAGTGGCGGACTGCCGGCCAGATATTTT.

The V call is TRBV6-2 or TRBV6-3, the J call TRBJ2-1, with TRBD2 matching over 9 bases. V was pared by 6 bases and J by 10 bases, with 16 bases of the junction left unmatched. CDR3 size: 16 residues. Per the germline V gene, CDR1 is MNHEY and CDR2 is SVGEGT. The CDR3 nucleotides read TGTGCCAGCAGCAAGCTCCGTAATAGCGGGAGCGGAGAGCAGTTCTTC. The encoded protein is CASSKLRNSGSGEQFF.

The chain is built from TRBV28 and TRBJ2-4, with D possibly TRBD1 on 6 matching bases. This CDR3 has 15 amino acids. Trimming removed 5 bases at V and 1 base at J, with 12 bases between. Germline V lookup: CDR1 MDHEN, CDR2 SYDVKM. The CDR3 nucleotides are TGTGCCAGCAGTCCGACCCAGGGGGCCAAAAACATTCAGTACTTC. Its protein product is CASSPTQGAKNIQYF.

In this sample, this clone turned up once. The chain carries TRBV19 and TRBJ1-6; D is undetermined. Trimming took 0 bases from V and 15 from J, leaving 15 bases between them. Germline V CDR1 and CDR2: LNHDA, SQIVND (reference sequence). This CDR3 contains 14 residues. CDR3 bases: TGTGCCAGTAGTATAGATACTAGGGTAAGGGTCCTCCACTTT. Translation: CASSIDTRVRVLHF. Based on the CDR3 plus reference TRBV19 and TRBJ1-6, the full variable domain is DGGITQSPKYLFRKEGQNVTLSCEQNLNHDAMYWYRQDPGQGLRLIYYSQIVNDFQKGDIAEGYSVSREKKESFPLTVTSAQKNPTAFYLCASSIDTRVRVLHFGNGTRLTVT.

The chain recombines TRBV29-1 with TRBJ1-6; maybe TRBD1 (6 bases). Between the trimmed V and J ends, which lost 0 bases and 16 bases, there was a span of 16 bases. The V gene's germline CDR1 is SQVTM and CDR2 ANQGSEA. The CDR3 loop spans 13 amino acids. CDR3 sequence reads: CSVEDPRRGTLHF. In DNA, the CDR3 is TGCAGCGTTGAAGATCCTCGCAGGGGCACACTCCACTTT.

This chain joins TRBV28 and TRBJ2-7; TRBD2 agrees at 11 bases. After removal of 10 bases from V and 3 bases from J, the junction contained 11 bases not matched to a gene. The germline CDR1 and CDR2 sequences are MDHEN and SYDVKM. CDR3 length equals 15 residues. The CDR3 DNA follows: TGTGCCACCCAATCCCGACTAGCGGGAAACTACGAGCAGTACTTC. Translated: CATQSRLAGNYEQYF.

V is TRBV15 and J is TRBJ2-5; D not resolved. The CDR3 has 13 amino acids. CDR1 is LNHNV and CDR2 is YYDKDF in the germline V gene (reference sequence). V lost 5 bases and J lost 0, with 7 bases in between. CDR3: CATSLDYQETQYF. Written as DNA, the CDR3 is TGTGCCACCAGCCTAGACTACCAAGAGACCCAGTACTTC.

The V call is TRBV5-5, the J call TRBJ2-5; 7 positions agree with TRBD1. Germline values: CDR1 SGHKS, CDR2 YYEKEE (reference sequence). CDR3 length: 14 amino acids. V was clipped by 2 bases and J by 1 base; unmatched bases: 2. CDR3 region: CASSLQGIQETQYF. The CDR3 DNA is TGTGCCAGCAGCTTACAGGGGATCCAAGAGACCCAGTACTTC. Full variable domain (rest looked up from reference TRBV5-5 and TRBJ2-5): DAGVTQSPTHLIKTRGQQVTLRCSPISGHKSVSWYQQVLGQGPQFIFQYYEKEERGRGNFPDRFSARQFPNYSSELNVNALLLGDSALYLCASSLQGIQETQYFGPGTRLLVL.

The chain joins TRBV6-5 to TRBJ2-7, with D perhaps matching TRBD1 (5 bases). V dropped 6 bases and J dropped 0 bases, with 9 bases sitting between them. This CDR3 spans 13 amino acids. CDR1 and CDR2 from the germline V gene are MNHEY and SVGAGI. CDR3 DNA: TGTGCCAGCAGCCTGACAGTCTCCTACGAGCAGTACTTC. This encodes CASSLTVSYEQYF.

The V and J genes are TRBV18 and TRBJ2-5; D perhaps matches TRBD2 (6 bases). V lost 3 bases and J lost 5, with 13 bases in between. This CDR3 has 14 residues. The germline V gene has CDR1 KGHSH and CDR2 LQKENI. In DNA form, the CDR3 reads TGTGCCAGCTCACCCCTCTCGGGGGTGGAGACCCAGTACTTC. Translation gives CASSPLSGVETQYF.

The chain recombines TRBV27 with TRBJ1-1; D is unclear. Germline lookup yields CDR1 MNHEY and CDR2 SMNVEV (reference sequence). This CDR3 region has 16 residues. Trimming left V 2 bases short and J 1 base short, with 14 bases between. The CDR3 protein is CASSLEYEGRNTEAFF. For the CDR3, the DNA is TGTGCCAGCAGTTTAGAATATGAGGGTCGGAACACTGAAGCTTTCTTT.

V gene TRBV11-3 combines with J gene TRBJ2-7; 9 bases are a match to TRBD1. With V trimmed by 5 bases and J by 5 bases, 13 bases remained unmatched. Germline CDR1 SGHNT, CDR2 YENEEA. This CDR3 has 16 residues. The CDR3: CASSLGSGTGSHEQYF. In DNA form, the CDR3 reads TGTGCCAGCAGCCTAGGATCGGGGACAGGGTCACACGAGCAGTACTTC. The whole variable domain, filled in from reference TRBV11-3 and TRBJ2-7, reads EAGVVQSPRYKIIEKKQPVAFWCNPISGHNTLYWYLQNLGQGPELLIRYENEEAVDDSQLPKDRFSAERLKGVDSTLKIQPAELGDSAVYLCASSLGSGTGSHEQYFGPGTRLTVT.

This clone was seen more than once but under ten times. Different DNA sequences within this sample yield the same CDR3. The rearrangement uses TRBV2 and TRBJ1-5; 8 positions agree with TRBD1. The CDR3 length is 14 residues. Germline V lookup: CDR1 SNHLY, CDR2 FYNNEI. V shed 6 bases, J shed 2 bases, and the junction held 3 bases outside the gene matches. The CDR3 is CASSGTGGNQPQHF. CDR3 sequence (DNA): TGTGCCAGCAGCGGGACAGGTGGCAATCAGCCCCAGCATTTT. Supplemented by reference TRBV2 and TRBJ1-5, the full variable domain reads EPEVTQTPSHQVTQMGQEVILRCVPISNHLYFYWYRQILGQKVEFLVSFYNNEISEKSEIFDDQFSVERPDGSNFTLKIRSTKLEDSAMYFCASSGTGGNQPQHFGDGTRLSIL.